Described below is a single TCR beta chain sequence and its context. Antigen unknown. Donors consisted of healthy bone marrow donors. Vbeta (60) and Jbeta (13) primers were used in the PCR. Sequencing used immunoSEQ multiplex PCR; TCRdb keeps in-frame clones, though not all of them. The sample data list about 130,000 clones. Trimming cost V 9 bases and J 3 bases; bases outside gene matches: 3. This CDR3 is built from 14 residues. Germline loops: CDR1 SGHRS, CDR2 YFSETQ. This sample was taken from a study of cytomegalovirus exposure and HLA in healthy donors. Study conclusions and caveats: A missense DCLRE1C variant was associated with V- and J-gene trimming of TCR beta chains in a later analysis, and an independent cohort replicated the association.

The clonotype was recovered from a woman between 55 and 75 years old in good health and CMV-seronegative. The rearrangement uses TRBV5-1 and TRBJ2-2, with 12 positions matching TRBD2. Input material: PBMCs. The chain's CDR3 is CANRLAGDTGELFF. CDR3 coding DNA: TGCGCCAACAGACTAGCGGGAGACACCGGGGAGCTGTTTTTT. Full variable domain (remainder filled in from reference TRBV5-1 and TRBJ2-2): KAGVTQTPRYLIKTRGQQVTLSCSPISGHRSVSWYQQTPGQGLQFLFEYFSETQRNKGNFPGRFSGRQFSNSRSEMNVSTLELGDSALYLCANRLAGDTGELFFGEGSRLTVL.